This T cell receptor (beta chain) derives from a study of blood T cell repertoires in COVID-19 (dated by TCRdb to the early 2020s). With respect to the entire study: The collaborator samples originated in the United States, Italy and Spain and spanned the acute and convalescent phases of COVID-19. A de-identified subject ID, COVID-19 status, age in years and sex were almost always included in the sample metadata. Where available, HLA class I and class II types were obtained from metadata supplied by the sample provider rather than from assay-based typing. A freely available public database, intended as a resource for researchers studying the immune response to SARS-CoV-2, is where the repertoires were released. The prospective study material was composed of cDNA or gDNA derived from T cells, B-cell-depleted T cells, or PBMCs. The samples were drawn from two sources: the first 160 participants of the ongoing ImmuneRACE study, and 1,254 subjects contributed by 6 global collaborators. Deeply sampled blood TCRbeta repertoires from subjects exposed to, actively infected with, or recovered from COVID-19 were included in the dataset. General conclusions and limits of the study: How much clinical and demographic metadata was included differed by source and by participant, and the metadata was provided uncurated.

Turning to this clone: Its antigen has not been determined. The sample holds no much larger clone one base away, and base qualities are not on file.

Germline trimming amounts to 4 bases on V and 0 bases on J, with 6 as the count of junction bases outside the gene matches. CDR1 and CDR2, looked up from the germline V gene, are SGHRS and YFSETQ. The CDR3 numbers 15 residues from cysteine through phenylalanine. The DNA shown is the 45-base CDR3, in frame from base 1. TCRbeta CDR3 regions were amplified from genomic DNA using the immunoSEQ Assay, a bias-controlled multiplex PCR. The authors' pipeline ran thus. Nucleated cell counts per sample were estimated from amplification of reference gene primers within the assay. To quantify the absolute abundance of each unique TCRbeta CDR3 rearrangement, sequence reads were collapsed and filtered. For each sample, productive Simpson clonality was calculated by taking the square root of Simpson's diversity index across productive rearrangements. TCRdb obtained this table from immuneACCESS and retained in-frame rearrangements with V and J assigned. These tables miss some clones; where compared with another copy, unresolved V genes account for less than half of the shortfall, and the remainder is unexplained. V, J and clone size derive from that table, while D and trimming were established from the DNA sequence. The sample yields about 140,000 clones; 80% to 85% were counted once. The ten biggest clones cover around 8% of the sample.

The collaborating institutions used their own protocols to collect whole blood in K2EDTA tubes. For TCRbeta analysis, collaborators shipped samples in one of three forms: frozen whole blood, isolated PBMCs, or DNA extracted from either of those sample types. The V gene is TRBV5-1 and the J gene is TRBJ1-1; 7 bases in the junction line up with TRBD1. The sample was peripheral blood. This clonotype originated in a human donor in a cohort sampled during active COVID-19. CDR3 region: CASSTGDSLNTEAFF. The nucleotides are TGCGCCAGCAGCACGGGGGACAGCCTGAACACTGAAGCTTTCTTT.